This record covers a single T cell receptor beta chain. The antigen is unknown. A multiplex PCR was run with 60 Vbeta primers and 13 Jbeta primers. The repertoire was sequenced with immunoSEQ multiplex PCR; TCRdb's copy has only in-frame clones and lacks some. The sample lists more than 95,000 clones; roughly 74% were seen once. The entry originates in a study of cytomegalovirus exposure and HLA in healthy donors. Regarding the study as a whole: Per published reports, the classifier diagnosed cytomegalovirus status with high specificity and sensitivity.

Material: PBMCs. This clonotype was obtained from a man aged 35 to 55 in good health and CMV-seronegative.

This CDR3 reads CASSLGGHSGAEAFF. The CDR3 region has the DNA TGCGCCAGCAGCTTGGGAGGGCACTCGGGTGCTGAAGCTTTCTTT. The J gene is TRBJ1-1, the V gene TRBV5-1; D remains unclear. Germline-derived CDR1 and CDR2 are SGHRS and YFSETQ. Trimming shortened V by 0 bases and J by 6 bases, and 15 bases separated the two germline ends. The CDR3 is made up of 15 amino acids. The whole variable domain, filled in from reference TRBV5-1 and TRBJ1-1, reads KAGVTQTPRYLIKTRGQQVTLSCSPISGHRSVSWYQQTPGQGLQFLFEYFSETQRNKGNFPGRFSGRQFSNSRSEMNVSTLELGDSALYLCASSLGGHSGAEAFFGQGTRLTVV.